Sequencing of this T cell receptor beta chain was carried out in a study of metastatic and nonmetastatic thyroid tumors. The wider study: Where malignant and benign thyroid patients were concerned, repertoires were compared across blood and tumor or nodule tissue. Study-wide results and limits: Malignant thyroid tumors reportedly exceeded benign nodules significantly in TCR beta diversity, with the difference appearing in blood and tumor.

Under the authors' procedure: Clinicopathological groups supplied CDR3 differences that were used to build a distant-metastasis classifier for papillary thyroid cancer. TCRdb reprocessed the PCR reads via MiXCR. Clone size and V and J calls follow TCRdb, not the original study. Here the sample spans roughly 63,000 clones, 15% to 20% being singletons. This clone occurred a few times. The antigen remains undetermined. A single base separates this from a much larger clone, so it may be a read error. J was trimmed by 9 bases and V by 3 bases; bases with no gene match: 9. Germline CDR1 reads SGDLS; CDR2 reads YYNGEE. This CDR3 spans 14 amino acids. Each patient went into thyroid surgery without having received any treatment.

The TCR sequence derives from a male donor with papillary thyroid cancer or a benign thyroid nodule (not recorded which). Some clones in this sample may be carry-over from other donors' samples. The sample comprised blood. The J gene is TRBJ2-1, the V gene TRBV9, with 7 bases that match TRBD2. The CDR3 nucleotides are TGTGCCAGCAGCGCCCCGGGACTAAAGGTTGAGCAGTTCTTC. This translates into CASSAPGLKVEQFF.